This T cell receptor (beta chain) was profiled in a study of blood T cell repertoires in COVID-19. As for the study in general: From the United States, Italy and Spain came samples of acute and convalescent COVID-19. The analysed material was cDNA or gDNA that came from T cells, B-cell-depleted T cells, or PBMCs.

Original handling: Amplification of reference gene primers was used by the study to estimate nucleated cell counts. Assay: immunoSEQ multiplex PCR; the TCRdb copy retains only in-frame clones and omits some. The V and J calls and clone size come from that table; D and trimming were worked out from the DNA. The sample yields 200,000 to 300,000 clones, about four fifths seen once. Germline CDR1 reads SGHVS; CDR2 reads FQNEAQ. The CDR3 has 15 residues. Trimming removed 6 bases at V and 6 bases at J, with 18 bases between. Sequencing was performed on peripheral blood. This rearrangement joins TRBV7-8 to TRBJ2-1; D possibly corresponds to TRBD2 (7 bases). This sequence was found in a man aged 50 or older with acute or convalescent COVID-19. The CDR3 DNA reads TGTGCCAGCAGACTGGGGGGGCCAATTGTCAATGAGCAGTTCTTC. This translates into CASRLGGPIVNEQFF.